The T cell receptor (beta chain) described here comes from a study of blood T cell repertoires in COVID-19. In the study overall: The samples span acute and convalescent COVID-19 from the United States, Italy and Spain.

Sequencing was performed with immunoSEQ multiplex PCR; in TCRdb, only in-frame clones are kept and a portion is missing. Among 150,000 to 200,000 clones listed, approximately 81% were seen once. Enrollment of patients from Seattle took place during active infection, with longitudinal follow-up. Trimming cost V 4 bases and J 6 bases; bases outside gene matches: 3. This CDR3 comprises 13 residues. The germline V gene encodes CDR1 LGHNT and CDR2 FRNRAP. The V and J genes are TRBV12-5 and TRBJ1-1, with 9 positions matching TRBD1. This receptor was obtained from a woman in her seventies with COVID-19, enrolled during active disease. The sequencing sample was made of peripheral blood. CDR3 region: CASGSTGGSEAFF. DNA of the CDR3: TGTGCTAGTGGTTCGACAGGGGGGTCTGAAGCTTTCTTT.